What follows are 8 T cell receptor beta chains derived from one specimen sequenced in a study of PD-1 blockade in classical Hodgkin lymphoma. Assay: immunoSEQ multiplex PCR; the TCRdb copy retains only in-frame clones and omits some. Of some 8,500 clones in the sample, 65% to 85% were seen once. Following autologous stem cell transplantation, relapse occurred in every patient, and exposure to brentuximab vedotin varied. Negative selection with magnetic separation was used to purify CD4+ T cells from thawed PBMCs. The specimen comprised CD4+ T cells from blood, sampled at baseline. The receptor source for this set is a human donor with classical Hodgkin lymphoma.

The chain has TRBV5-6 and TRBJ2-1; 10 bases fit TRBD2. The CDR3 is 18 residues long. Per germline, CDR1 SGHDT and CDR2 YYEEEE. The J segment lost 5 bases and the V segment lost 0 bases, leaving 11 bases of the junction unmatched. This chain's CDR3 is CASSLGEIRLAGHNEQFF. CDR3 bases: TGTGCCAGCAGCTTGGGGGAGATCCGACTAGCGGGCCACAATGAGCAGTTCTTC.

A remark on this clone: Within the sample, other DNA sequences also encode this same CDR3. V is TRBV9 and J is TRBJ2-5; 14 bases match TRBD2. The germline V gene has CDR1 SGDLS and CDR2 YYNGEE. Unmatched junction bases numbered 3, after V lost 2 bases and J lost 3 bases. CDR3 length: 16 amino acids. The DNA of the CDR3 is TGTGCCAGCAGCGTGGGACTAGCGGGAGTTGAAGAGACCCAGTACTTC. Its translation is CASSVGLAGVEETQYF.

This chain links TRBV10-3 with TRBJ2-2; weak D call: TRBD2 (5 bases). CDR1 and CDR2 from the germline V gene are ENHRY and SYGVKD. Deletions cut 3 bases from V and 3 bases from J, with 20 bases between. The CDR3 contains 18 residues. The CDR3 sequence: CAISERRLGGVDTGELFF. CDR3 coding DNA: TGTGCCATCAGTGAACGAAGATTAGGAGGCGTCGACACCGGGGAGCTGTTTTTT.

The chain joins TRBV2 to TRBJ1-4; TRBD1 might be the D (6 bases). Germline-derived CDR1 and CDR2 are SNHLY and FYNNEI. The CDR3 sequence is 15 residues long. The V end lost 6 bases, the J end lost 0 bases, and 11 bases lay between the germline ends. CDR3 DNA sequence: TGTGCCAGCAGGAGACAGGAAGCAACTAATGAAAAACTGTTTTTT. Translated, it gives CASRRQEATNEKLFF.

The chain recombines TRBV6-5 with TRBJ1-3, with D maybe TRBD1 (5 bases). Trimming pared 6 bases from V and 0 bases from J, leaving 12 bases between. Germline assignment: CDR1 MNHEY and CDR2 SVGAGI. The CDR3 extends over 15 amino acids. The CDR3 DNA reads TGTGCCAGCAGCAGCCAAGGGGTCTCTGGAAACACCATATATTTT. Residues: CASSSQGVSGNTIYF.

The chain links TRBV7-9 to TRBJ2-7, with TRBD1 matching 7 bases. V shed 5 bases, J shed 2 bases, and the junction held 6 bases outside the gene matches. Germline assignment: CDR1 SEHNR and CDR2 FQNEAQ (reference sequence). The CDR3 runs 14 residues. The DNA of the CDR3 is TGTGCCAGCAGCCCCGGACAGGTAACCTACGAGCAGTACTTC. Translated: CASSPGQVTYEQYF. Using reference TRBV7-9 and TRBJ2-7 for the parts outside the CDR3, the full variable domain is DTGVSQNPRHKITKRGQNVTFRCDPISEHNRLYWYRQTLGQGPEFLTYFQNEAQLEKSRLLSDRFSAERPKGSFSTLEIQRTEQGDSAMYLCASSPGQVTYEQYFGPGTRLTVT.

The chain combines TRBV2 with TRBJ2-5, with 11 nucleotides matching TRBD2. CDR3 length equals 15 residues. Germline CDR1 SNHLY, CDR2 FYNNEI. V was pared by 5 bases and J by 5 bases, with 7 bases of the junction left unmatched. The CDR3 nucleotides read TGTGCCAGCAGTACTAGCGGGAGTAGGCAGGAGACCCAGTACTTC. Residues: CASSTSGSRQETQYF.

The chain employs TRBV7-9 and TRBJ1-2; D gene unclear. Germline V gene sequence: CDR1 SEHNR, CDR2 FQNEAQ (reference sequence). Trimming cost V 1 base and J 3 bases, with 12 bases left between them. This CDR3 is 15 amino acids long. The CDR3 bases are TGTGCCAGCAGCTTAGTTACCGGTTTGGACTATGGCTACACCTTC. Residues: CASSLVTGLDYGYTF.